The clone carrying this T cell receptor beta chain was counted many times. Amplification targeted TCR beta CDR3 regions from RNA transcripts. The HTBI primer set drove a first-round RT-PCR of the TCR CDR3. A single record per CDR3 protein comes from TCRdb applying MiXCR to the multiplex PCR reads. Of hundreds of thousands of distinct CDR3 sequences listed, approximately 14% are singletons. The data belong to a study of T cells in Graves' hyperthyroidism and ophthalmopathy. Sequencing was performed on blood. This TCR derives from a woman in her thirties with Graves' hyperthyroidism.

This CDR3 is CASSDRRLLYGYTF. In DNA, the CDR3 is TGTGCCAGCAGTGACCGCAGGCTCCTCTATGGCTACACCTTC. The chain joins TRBV2 to TRBJ1-2; D uncertain. The germline CDR1 and CDR2 sequences are SNHLY and FYNNEI. V dropped 3 bases and J dropped 4 bases, with 12 bases sitting between them. CDR3 size: 14 residues. The full variable domain, its missing parts supplied by reference TRBV2 and TRBJ1-2, is EPEVTQTPSHQVTQMGQEVILRCVPISNHLYFYWYRQILGQKVEFLVSFYNNEISEKSEIFDDQFSVERPDGSNFTLKIRSTKLEDSAMYFCASSDRRLLYGYTFGSGTRLTVV.